This TCR beta chain was identified in a study of cytomegalovirus exposure and HLA in healthy donors. Comment on this clone: Its matching antigen is unknown.

Study-level points and caveats: Some TCR beta chains (approximately 180 of them) were listed as cytomegalovirus-associated. A later analysis by the authors found several of the most significant clusters apparently linked to common viral pathogens.

V was shortened by 4 bases and J by 4 bases, with 10 bases between the two germline ends. CDR3 size: 14 residues. The germline V gene has CDR1 SNHLY and CDR2 FYNNEI. Primers: 60 Vbeta forward and 13 Jbeta reverse. Libraries were prepared by immunoSEQ multiplex PCR; TCRdb keeps only in-frame clonotypes and omits some of them. Seen here are 210,000 or so clones, 70% to 85% observed once, and the top ten hold around 0.2%. Sequencing input: PBMCs. This TCR was recovered from a girl aged 2 to 10 in good health and CMV-seronegative. The J gene is TRBJ2-2, the V gene TRBV2; maybe TRBD2 (6 bases). CDR3 in amino acids: CASSGQGGTGELFF. CDR3 DNA sequence: TGTGCCAGCAGTGGGCAGGGAGGCACCGGGGAGCTGTTTTTT. The whole variable domain, filled in from reference TRBV2 and TRBJ2-2, reads EPEVTQTPSHQVTQMGQEVILRCVPISNHLYFYWYRQILGQKVEFLVSFYNNEISEKSEIFDDQFSVERPDGSNFTLKIRSTKLEDSAMYFCASSGQGGTGELFFGEGSRLTVL.